This TCR beta chain was profiled in a study of blood T cell repertoires in COVID-19. Study as a whole: The United States, Italy and Spain supplied acute and convalescent COVID-19 samples. T cells, B-cell-depleted T cells, or PBMCs provided the cDNA or gDNA that served as material.

V lost 4 bases to trimming and J lost 7 bases; unmatched junction nucleotides: 6. Germline CDR1 and CDR2: LNHNV and YYDKDF (reference sequence). The CDR3 extends over 15 amino acids. Original data processing: Researchers report that nucleated cell counts were estimated from reference gene primer amplification. Method: immunoSEQ multiplex PCR; TCRdb's copy keeps in-frame clones and lacks some. V, J and clone size were drawn from that table, and D and trimming were deduced from the DNA. The profile covers 150,000 to 200,000 clones, with roughly four fifths appearing a single time and about 5% taken by the ten largest.

V is TRBV15 and J is TRBJ2-1; TRBD2 matches 11 bases. Sample: peripheral blood. The clonotype was recovered from a woman under 40 with acute or convalescent COVID-19. DNA for the CDR3: TGTGCCACCAGCATACTAGCGGGAGTTGGGAATGAGCAGTTCTTC. Its protein is CATSILAGVGNEQFF.